What follows are 32 T cell receptor beta chains derived from one specimen sequenced in a study of cytomegalovirus exposure and HLA in healthy donors. Researchers ran the PCR with 60 Vbeta and 13 Jbeta primers. Method: immunoSEQ multiplex PCR; TCRdb's copy keeps in-frame clones and lacks some. The table lists about 160,000 clones, approximately 75% of them singletons. The sample consisted of PBMCs. These receptors were collected from a man aged 30 to 39 in good health and CMV-seropositive.

The rearrangement uses TRBV6-1 and TRBJ2-7; the D is unclear. V was trimmed by 2 bases and J by 1 base, leaving 15 bases between them. Germline CDR1 and CDR2: MNHNS and SASEGT. The CDR3 runs 16 residues. In DNA form, the CDR3 reads TGTGCCAGCAGTGAACCTAACTCTGGGCCGTCCTACGAGCAGTACTTC. It specifies CASSEPNSGPSYEQYF.

The chain joins TRBV6-6 to TRBJ2-7; D perhaps matches TRBD1 (6 bases). The V and J ends lost 5 bases and 3 bases respectively, with 17 bases between them. The CDR3 length is 15 residues. CDR1 and CDR2 (germline): MNHNY, SVGAGI (reference sequence). CDR3 loop: CASSLPPGQLYEQYF. In DNA form, the CDR3 reads TGTGCCAGCAGTCTCCCACCGGGACAACTCTACGAGCAGTACTTC.

Here the CDR3 DNA reads TGTGCCAGCACGGAAAAGACAGGGGCGGACACTGAAGCTTTCTTT. It codes for CASTEKTGADTEAFF. J is TRBJ1-1 and V is TRBV28, with TRBD1 matching 8 bases. The CDR3 loop spans 15 amino acids. V shed 7 bases and J 3 bases; nucleotides not matched to a gene: 10. CDR1 is MDHEN and CDR2 is SYDVKM in the germline V gene.

The chain employs TRBV7-9 and TRBJ2-7, with TRBD1 matching 8 bases. The CDR3 is made up of 15 amino acids. Germline V gene sequence: CDR1 SEHNR, CDR2 FQNEAQ (reference sequence). The trim removed 5 bases at V and 3 bases at J, leaving 9 bases unmatched. For the CDR3, the DNA is TGTGCCAGCAGCGTCGGACAGGGTGGATTCTACGAGCAGTACTTC. Translated: CASSVGQGGFYEQYF.

This chain uses TRBV30 with TRBJ2-5; a possible D gene is TRBD2 (7 bases). The germline gives CDR1 GTSNPN, CDR2 SVGIG (reference sequence). The V end was cut by 3 bases, the J end by 5 bases, with 13 bases between. The CDR3 loop spans 13 amino acids. The CDR3 loop reads CAWSGGRGETQYF. The CDR3 nucleotides are TGTGCCTGGAGCGGGGGGCGGGGGGAGACCCAGTACTTC.

This sequence joins TRBV5-1 and TRBJ2-3; 7 bases line up with TRBD2. The CDR3 has 15 residues. Germline V gene data show CDR1 as SGHRS and CDR2 as YFSETQ. J gave up 2 bases and V 3 bases, and 6 bases lay outside the gene matches. This CDR3 is CASSYGGFYTDTQYF. The CDR3 DNA reads TGCGCCAGCAGCTACGGGGGGTTCTACACAGATACGCAGTATTTT.

In this sample, this clone turned up once. V is TRBV4-1 and J is TRBJ2-5, with 14 bases fitting TRBD2. Trimming cost V 1 base and J 4 bases; bases outside gene matches: 8. CDR3 length equals 18 residues. The V gene's germline CDR1 is MGHRA and CDR2 YSYEKL. CDR3 amino acids: CASSQGGSGTSGGETQYF. The CDR3 DNA is TGCGCCAGCAGCCAAGGCGGGTCGGGGACTAGCGGGGGAGAGACCCAGTACTTC.

A note on this clone: Distinct nucleotide sequences in the sample also encode this CDR3. V and J are TRBV6-5 and TRBJ1-6; D not certain. The CDR3 runs 12 residues. V dropped 6 bases and J dropped 7 bases, with 7 bases sitting between them. Germline V gene data show CDR1 as MNHEY and CDR2 as SVGAGI. In nucleotides, the CDR3 is TGTGCCAGCAGACCGACAAATTCACCCCTCCACTTT. This sequence encodes CASRPTNSPLHF.

The chain is built from TRBV6-1 and TRBJ2-3, with 9 bases fitting TRBD1. Losses at the gene ends were 4 bases for V and 6 bases for J; bases not matched to a gene: 8. The CDR3 runs to 15 residues. The germline gives CDR1 MNHNS, CDR2 SASEGT. This CDR3 is CASSGGTGSVDTQYF. CDR3 nucleotides: TGTGCCAGCAGTGGGGGGACAGGGAGTGTTGATACGCAGTATTTT.

The chain joins TRBV5-1 to TRBJ2-2; D remains unclear. The CDR3 has 13 amino acids. Germline lookup yields CDR1 SGHRS and CDR2 YFSETQ. Trimming stripped 4 bases from V and 3 bases from J, with 7 bases between. The CDR3 DNA reads as TGCGCCAGCAGCCTAGTGGACACCGGGGAGCTGTTTTTT. Protein product: CASSLVDTGELFF.

The V gene is TRBV19, the J gene TRBJ1-5; D is ambiguous. Germline V gene lookup returns CDR1 LNHDA and CDR2 SQIVND (reference sequence). V lost 1 base, J lost 6 bases, and 7 bases lay in between. The CDR3 is 13 amino acids. The chain's CDR3 is CASSIGARQPQHF. The DNA for the CDR3 is TGTGCCAGTAGTATAGGGGCACGTCAGCCCCAGCATTTT.

The CDR3: CASSLAGGPYEQYF. The CDR3, as DNA: TGTGCCAGCAGCTTGGCGGGGGGGCCTTACGAGCAGTACTTC. The chain has TRBV7-2 and TRBJ2-7; 9 bases match TRBD2. The CDR3 spans 14 residues. The V gene end was trimmed by 3 bases and the J gene end by 4 bases; junction bases not matched to a gene: 4. Germline V gives CDR1 SGHTA, CDR2 FQGNSA.

There are a few counts of this clone. The J gene is TRBJ1-2, the V gene TRBV19, with 7 bases identical to TRBD1. The CDR3 is 13 amino acids. Germline V gene sequence: CDR1 LNHDA, CDR2 SQIVND (reference sequence). Unmatched junction bases numbered 5, after V lost 6 bases and J lost 4 bases. CDR3: CASRSTGSYGYTF. In nucleotides, the CDR3 is TGTGCCAGTAGATCGACAGGGTCCTATGGCTACACCTTC.

The chain employs TRBV11-2 and TRBJ2-7; 8 bases map to TRBD1. Looked up from germline, CDR1 is SGHAT and CDR2 is FQNNGV. The CDR3 loop spans 16 amino acids. The trim removed 5 bases at V and 3 bases at J, leaving 12 bases unmatched. Here the CDR3 reads CASSLHPGTGDYEQYF. DNA for the CDR3: TGTGCCAGCAGCCTCCATCCCGGGACAGGCGACTACGAGCAGTACTTC.

The rearrangement links TRBV25-1 to TRBJ1-5; TRBD1 might be the D (5 bases). Germline CDR1 reads MGHDK; CDR2 reads SYGVNS. This CDR3 has 17 amino acids. Trimming shortened V by 1 base and J by 6 bases, and 19 bases separated the two germline ends. The CDR3 DNA follows: TGTGCCAGCAGTGAATCAGGAGTTTTAGGGGTGGGTCAGCCCCAGCATTTT. Encoded protein: CASSESGVLGVGQPQHF.

The CDR3 here is CASSQDLVAGTEAFF. In nucleotides, the CDR3 is TGCGCCAGCAGCCAAGATCTGGTGGCGGGGACTGAAGCTTTCTTT. The rearrangement joins TRBV4-3 to TRBJ1-1; D is uncertain. CDR1 LGHNA and CDR2 YSLEER come from the germline V gene. The CDR3 length is 15 residues. Trimming pared 0 bases from V and 5 bases from J, leaving 13 bases between.

The chain uses TRBV7-6 and TRBJ1-1; D remains unclear. CDR3 length equals 13 residues. The V end lost 1 base, the J end lost 2 bases, and 5 bases lay between the germline ends. Germline CDR1 SGHVS, CDR2 FNYEAQ. In nucleotides, the CDR3 is TGTGCCAGCAGCTTAGGAGATAACACTGAAGCTTTCTTT. It translates to CASSLGDNTEAFF.

V gene TRBV2 combines with J gene TRBJ1-6; no clear D gene. Trimming left V 7 bases short and J 10 bases short, with 11 bases between. From germline, CDR1 is SNHLY and CDR2 FYNNEI. This CDR3 comprises 12 residues. The chain's CDR3 is CASNGLGSPLHF. The CDR3 DNA follows: TGTGCCAGCAATGGACTCGGATCACCCCTCCACTTT.

The rearrangement links TRBV15 to TRBJ1-2; 9 bases are shared with TRBD1. The V segment lost 0 bases and the J segment 6 bases; nucleotides outside the gene matches: 11. CDR1 LNHNV and CDR2 YYDKDF come from the germline V gene (reference sequence). The CDR3 has 17 amino acids. The CDR3 here is CATSRDRGTGSKDGYTF. The CDR3 coding sequence is TGTGCCACCAGCAGAGATAGGGGGACAGGGTCTAAAGATGGCTACACCTTC.

The chain links TRBV7-9 to TRBJ2-1; 8 bases match TRBD2. V gave up 0 bases and J gave up 7 bases; unmatched junction bases: 8. CDR1 and CDR2 from the germline V gene are SEHNR and FQNEAQ (reference sequence). The CDR3 has 16 amino acids. CDR3 nucleotide sequence: TGTGCCAGCAGCTTAGCGCCGCCCGGGGGGGCGAATGAGCAGTTCTTC. It translates to CASSLAPPGGANEQFF. The full variable domain, in which reference TRBV7-9 and TRBJ2-1 provide the parts outside the CDR3, is DTGVSQNPRHKITKRGQNVTFRCDPISEHNRLYWYRQTLGQGPEFLTYFQNEAQLEKSRLLSDRFSAERPKGSFSTLEIQRTEQGDSAMYLCASSLAPPGGANEQFFGPGTRLTVL.

The chain carries TRBV7-6 and TRBJ2-5; perhaps TRBD2 as D (5 bases). The CDR3 has 12 amino acids. V lost 8 bases and J lost 6, with 13 bases in between. Germline CDR1 is SGHVS and CDR2 is FNYEAQ. This CDR3 is CASGLPGQTQYF. The CDR3 DNA reads as TGTGCCAGCGGACTCCCCGGACAGACCCAGTACTTC.

In this sample, this clone turned up a few times. The gene calls are TRBV13 and TRBJ1-1; D is uncertain. V shed 1 base and J shed 1 base, with 7 bases lying between them. This CDR3 contains 14 residues. Germline lookup yields CDR1 PRHDT and CDR2 FYEKMQ (reference sequence). The CDR3 DNA reads TGTGCCAGCAGCTTAGAAGCGGGGAACACTGAAGCTTTCTTT. Translating it yields CASSLEAGNTEAFF.

The V gene is TRBV29-1, the J gene TRBJ1-1, with D hard to call. Germline lookup yields CDR1 SQVTM and CDR2 ANQGSEA. V dropped 4 bases and J dropped 4 bases, with 13 bases sitting between them. There are 13 residues in the CDR3. The CDR3 region is CSVGFVLATEAFF. CDR3 bases: TGCAGCGTTGGTTTCGTGCTGGCCACTGAAGCTTTCTTT.

The genes are TRBV7-2 and TRBJ2-7, with 8 bases fitting TRBD1. The CDR3 runs to 14 residues. Trimming removed 4 bases from V and 3 bases from J; junction bases left unmatched: 5. Germline CDR1 reads SGHTA; CDR2 reads FQGNSA. CDR3 nucleotide sequence: TGTGCCAGCAGCTCTCAGGGGGCTAGCTACGAGCAGTACTTC. Translating gives CASSSQGASYEQYF. The full variable domain, completed using reference TRBV7-2 and TRBJ2-7, is GAGVSQSPSNKVTEKGKDVELRCDPISGHTALYWYRQSLGQGLEFLIYFQGNSAPDKSGLPSDRFSAERTGGSVSTLTIQRTQQEDSAVYLCASSSQGASYEQYFGPGTRLTVT.

This clone was counted only a few times. This sequence joins TRBV6-4 and TRBJ1-1; D is uncertain. The CDR3 is 18 residues long. The germline CDR1 and CDR2 sequences are MRHNA and SNTAGT. V dropped 0 bases and J dropped 0 bases, with 17 bases sitting between them. The DNA for the CDR3 is TGTGCCAGCAGTGACTCGAGGTATATAATATTCATGAACACTGAAGCTTTCTTT. Amino acid sequence: CASSDSRYIIFMNTEAFF.

V and J are TRBV15 and TRBJ2-3; 7 nucleotides align to TRBD2. The V and J ends lost 3 bases and 3 bases, in that order; junction bases with no gene match: 0. This CDR3 is built from 13 residues. Germline CDR1 is LNHNV and CDR2 is YYDKDF (reference sequence). This CDR3 is CATSRGGTDTQYF. In nucleotides, the CDR3 is TGTGCCACCAGCAGGGGGGGGACAGATACGCAGTATTTT.

This clone was observed a handful of times. V and J are TRBV4-1 and TRBJ1-1; 9 bases line up with TRBD1. The CDR3 consists of 15 residues. Germline loops: CDR1 MGHRA, CDR2 YSYEKL. J lost 3 bases, V lost 3 bases, and 5 bases had no gene match. The CDR3 sequence is CASSQSGTGYTEAFF. The DNA for the CDR3 is TGCGCCAGCAGCCAGTCGGGGACAGGGTACACTGAAGCTTTCTTT.

CDR3 residues: CASSEGTSGGNQETQYF. The DNA for the CDR3 is TGTGCCAGCAGTGAAGGGACTAGCGGGGGCAACCAAGAGACCCAGTACTTC. The chain links TRBV2 to TRBJ2-5, with 13 positions matching TRBD2. This CDR3 is built from 17 residues. Germline CDR1 reads SNHLY; CDR2 reads FYNNEI. J lost 0 bases, V lost 1 base, and 2 bases had no gene match.

The V gene is TRBV5-1, the J gene TRBJ2-2, with 10 positions matching TRBD1. Germline CDR1 is SGHRS and CDR2 is YFSETQ. The junction had 3 bases not matched to a gene; V was cut back by 0 bases and J by 7 bases. This CDR3 has 15 residues. The CDR3 coding sequence is TGCGCCAGCAGCTTGGGACAGGGGGCTGGCGGGGAGCTGTTTTTT. Translated: CASSLGQGAGGELFF.

The chain is built from TRBV28 and TRBJ2-3; TRBD2 matches at 8 bases. Looked up from germline, CDR1 is MDHEN and CDR2 is SYDVKM. The ends lost 7 bases at V and 0 bases at J; junction bases unmatched: 9. The CDR3 loop spans 16 amino acids. CDR3 sequence (DNA): TGTGCCAGCATCGACACGGGAGGGTTCAGCACAGATACGCAGTATTTT. It encodes CASIDTGGFSTDTQYF.

The V and J genes are TRBV28 and TRBJ1-5; a weak D match, TRBD1 (5 bases). Germline CDR1 MDHEN, CDR2 SYDVKM. Between the trimmed V and J ends, which lost 11 bases and 0 bases, there was a span of 11 bases. The CDR3 is 13 amino acids. CDR3: CAGGGISNQPQHF. DNA for the CDR3: TGTGCCGGGGGGGGGATTAGCAATCAGCCCCAGCATTTT.

The CDR3 DNA is TGTGCCAGCAGCGGGATTGCAGGGGGAAATGAAAAACTGTTTTTT. Its translation is CASSGIAGGNEKLFF. The chain has TRBV5-8 and TRBJ1-4; 7 bases agree with TRBD1. The CDR3 covers 15 residues. Germline V gene sequence: CDR1 SGHTS, CDR2 YDEGEE. V dropped 4 bases and J dropped 5; count of bases not matched to a gene: 8.